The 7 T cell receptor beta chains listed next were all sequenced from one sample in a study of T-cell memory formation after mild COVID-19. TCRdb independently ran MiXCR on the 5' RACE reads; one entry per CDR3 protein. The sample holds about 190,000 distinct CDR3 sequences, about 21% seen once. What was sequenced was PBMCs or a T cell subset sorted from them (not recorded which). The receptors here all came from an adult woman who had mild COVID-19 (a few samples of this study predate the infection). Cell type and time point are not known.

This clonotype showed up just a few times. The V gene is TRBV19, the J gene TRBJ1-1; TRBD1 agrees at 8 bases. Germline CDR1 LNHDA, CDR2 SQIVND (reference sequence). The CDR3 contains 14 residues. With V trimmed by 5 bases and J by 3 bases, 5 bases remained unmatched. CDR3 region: CASSWTGLDTEAFF. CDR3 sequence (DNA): TGTGCCAGTAGTTGGACAGGGCTGGACACTGAAGCTTTCTTT.

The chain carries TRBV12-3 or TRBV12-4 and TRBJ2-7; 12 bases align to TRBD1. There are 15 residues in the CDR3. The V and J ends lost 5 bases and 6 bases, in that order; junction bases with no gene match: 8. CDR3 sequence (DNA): TGTGCCAGCAGTGGGACAGGGGGCGCTTTACGCGAGCAGTACTTC. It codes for CASSGTGGALREQYF.

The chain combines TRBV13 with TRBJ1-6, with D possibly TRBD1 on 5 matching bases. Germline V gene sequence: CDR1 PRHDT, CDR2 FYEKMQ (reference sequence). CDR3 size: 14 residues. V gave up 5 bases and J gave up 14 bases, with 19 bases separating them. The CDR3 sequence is CASSPGTPRAALHF. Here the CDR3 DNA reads TGTGCCAGCAGCCCCGGGACTCCTCGCGCGGCCCTCCACTTT.

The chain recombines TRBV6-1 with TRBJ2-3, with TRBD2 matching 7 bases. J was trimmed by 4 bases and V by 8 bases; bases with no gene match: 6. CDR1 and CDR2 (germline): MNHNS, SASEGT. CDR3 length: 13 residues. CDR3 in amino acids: CASRLRGSDTQYF. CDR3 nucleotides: TGTGCCAGCCGCCTGCGGGGGTCAGATACGCAGTATTTT.

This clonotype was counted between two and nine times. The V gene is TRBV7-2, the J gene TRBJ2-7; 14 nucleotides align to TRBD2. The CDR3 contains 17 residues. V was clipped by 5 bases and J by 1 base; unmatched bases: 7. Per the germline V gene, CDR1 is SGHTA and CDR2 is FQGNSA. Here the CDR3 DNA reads TGTGCCAGCAGCCCGCGGACTAGCGGGAGGCAATCCTACGAGCAGTACTTC. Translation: CASSPRTSGRQSYEQYF.

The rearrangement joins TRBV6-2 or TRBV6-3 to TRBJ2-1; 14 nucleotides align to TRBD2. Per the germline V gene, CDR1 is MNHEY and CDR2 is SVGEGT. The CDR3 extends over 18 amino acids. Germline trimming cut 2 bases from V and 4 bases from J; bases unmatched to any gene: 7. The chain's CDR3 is CASSYPTSGGAWYNEQFF. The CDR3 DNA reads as TGTGCCAGCAGTTACCCGACTAGCGGGGGGGCTTGGTACAATGAGCAGTTCTTC.

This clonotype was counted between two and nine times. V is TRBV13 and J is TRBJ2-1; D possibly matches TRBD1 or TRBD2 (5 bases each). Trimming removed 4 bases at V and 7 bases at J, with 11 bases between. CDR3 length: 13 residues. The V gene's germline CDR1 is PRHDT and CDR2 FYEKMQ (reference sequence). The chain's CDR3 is CASSSRGANEQFF. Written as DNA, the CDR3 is TGTGCCAGCAGCTCAAGAGGGGCGAATGAGCAGTTCTTC.